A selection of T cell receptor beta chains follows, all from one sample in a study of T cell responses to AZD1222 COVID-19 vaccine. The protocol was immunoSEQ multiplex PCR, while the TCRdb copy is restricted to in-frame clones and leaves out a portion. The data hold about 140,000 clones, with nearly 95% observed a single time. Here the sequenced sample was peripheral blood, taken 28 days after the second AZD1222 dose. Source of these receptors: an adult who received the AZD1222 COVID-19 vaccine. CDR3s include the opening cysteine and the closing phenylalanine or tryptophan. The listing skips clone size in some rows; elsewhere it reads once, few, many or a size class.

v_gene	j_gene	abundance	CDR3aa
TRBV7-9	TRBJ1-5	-	CASSLAGGFQPQHF
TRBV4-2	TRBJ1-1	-	CASSQGDRANTEAFF
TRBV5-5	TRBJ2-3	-	CASSFPRAGPDTQYF
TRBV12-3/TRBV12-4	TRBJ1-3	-	CASSLLENTIYF
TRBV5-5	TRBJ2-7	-	CASSLAHYEQYF
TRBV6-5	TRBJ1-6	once	CASSLVGPDSPLHF
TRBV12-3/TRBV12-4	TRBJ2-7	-	CASSLGTASEQYF
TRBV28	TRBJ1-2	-	CASREIMPYGYTF
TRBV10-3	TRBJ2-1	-	CAISDRGIDEQFF
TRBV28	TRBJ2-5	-	CASSRSGVGIQETQYF
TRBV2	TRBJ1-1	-	CASSLYRSEAFF
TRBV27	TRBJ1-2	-	CASRQSWGRYGYTF
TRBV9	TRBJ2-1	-	CASSPASSPYNEQFF
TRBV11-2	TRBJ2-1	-	CASSSSGSSYNEQFF
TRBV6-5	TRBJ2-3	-	CASSYSVRVEDTQYF
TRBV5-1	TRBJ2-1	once	CASSPRTSGSKVHNEQFF
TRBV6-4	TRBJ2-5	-	CASSAPGQKETQYF
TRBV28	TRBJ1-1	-	CASTPLPGQRNTEAFF
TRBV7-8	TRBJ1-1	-	CASSPWLEGPNTEAFF
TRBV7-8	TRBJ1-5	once	CASSPRWQGGNQPQHF
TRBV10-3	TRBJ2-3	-	CAIKLTDADTQYF
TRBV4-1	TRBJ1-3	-	CASSQFSGTGAVSGNTIYF
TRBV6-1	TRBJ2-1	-	CASSDPSHEGEQFF
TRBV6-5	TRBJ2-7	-	CASRHREIGGYEQYF
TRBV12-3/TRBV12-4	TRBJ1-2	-	CASSVTGGYGYTF
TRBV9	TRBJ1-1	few	CASSAGGRVNTEAFF
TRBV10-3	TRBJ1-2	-	CAISAGQGVELRYGYTF
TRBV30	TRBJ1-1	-	CAYNNKTHRGNTEAFF
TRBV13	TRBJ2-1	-	CASSLVMGEQFF
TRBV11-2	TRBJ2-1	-	CASSFERSSYNEQFF
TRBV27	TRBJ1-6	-	CASSFRSANSPLHF
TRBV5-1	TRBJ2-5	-	CASRRLAGDQETQYF
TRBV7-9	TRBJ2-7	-	CASSSRGLDYEQYF
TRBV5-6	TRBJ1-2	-	CASSLGFYGYTF
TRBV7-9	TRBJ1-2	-	CASSLAGRGGYGYTF
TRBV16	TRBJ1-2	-	CASSQLLSRGYTF
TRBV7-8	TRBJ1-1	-	CASSQDRGRTEAFF
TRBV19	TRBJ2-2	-	CASSTHGSLFF
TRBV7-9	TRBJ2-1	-	CASSFLLGGRDNEQFF
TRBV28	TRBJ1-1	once	CASSFLFSDFEAFF
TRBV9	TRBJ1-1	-	CASSPGQKNTEAFF
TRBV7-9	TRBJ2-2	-	CASSLGSSYGGELFF